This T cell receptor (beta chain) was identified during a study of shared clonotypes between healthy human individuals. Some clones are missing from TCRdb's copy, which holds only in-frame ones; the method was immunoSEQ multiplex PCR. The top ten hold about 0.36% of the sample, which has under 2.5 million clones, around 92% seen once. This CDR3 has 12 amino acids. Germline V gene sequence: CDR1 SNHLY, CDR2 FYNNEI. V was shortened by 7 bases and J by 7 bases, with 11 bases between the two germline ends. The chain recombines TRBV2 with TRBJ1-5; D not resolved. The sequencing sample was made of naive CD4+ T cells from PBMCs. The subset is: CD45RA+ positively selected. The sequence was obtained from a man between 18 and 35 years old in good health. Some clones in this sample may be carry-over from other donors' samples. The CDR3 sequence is CASKPLGQPQHF. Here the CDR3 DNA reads TGTGCCAGCAAACCCCTCGGCCAGCCCCAGCATTTT.